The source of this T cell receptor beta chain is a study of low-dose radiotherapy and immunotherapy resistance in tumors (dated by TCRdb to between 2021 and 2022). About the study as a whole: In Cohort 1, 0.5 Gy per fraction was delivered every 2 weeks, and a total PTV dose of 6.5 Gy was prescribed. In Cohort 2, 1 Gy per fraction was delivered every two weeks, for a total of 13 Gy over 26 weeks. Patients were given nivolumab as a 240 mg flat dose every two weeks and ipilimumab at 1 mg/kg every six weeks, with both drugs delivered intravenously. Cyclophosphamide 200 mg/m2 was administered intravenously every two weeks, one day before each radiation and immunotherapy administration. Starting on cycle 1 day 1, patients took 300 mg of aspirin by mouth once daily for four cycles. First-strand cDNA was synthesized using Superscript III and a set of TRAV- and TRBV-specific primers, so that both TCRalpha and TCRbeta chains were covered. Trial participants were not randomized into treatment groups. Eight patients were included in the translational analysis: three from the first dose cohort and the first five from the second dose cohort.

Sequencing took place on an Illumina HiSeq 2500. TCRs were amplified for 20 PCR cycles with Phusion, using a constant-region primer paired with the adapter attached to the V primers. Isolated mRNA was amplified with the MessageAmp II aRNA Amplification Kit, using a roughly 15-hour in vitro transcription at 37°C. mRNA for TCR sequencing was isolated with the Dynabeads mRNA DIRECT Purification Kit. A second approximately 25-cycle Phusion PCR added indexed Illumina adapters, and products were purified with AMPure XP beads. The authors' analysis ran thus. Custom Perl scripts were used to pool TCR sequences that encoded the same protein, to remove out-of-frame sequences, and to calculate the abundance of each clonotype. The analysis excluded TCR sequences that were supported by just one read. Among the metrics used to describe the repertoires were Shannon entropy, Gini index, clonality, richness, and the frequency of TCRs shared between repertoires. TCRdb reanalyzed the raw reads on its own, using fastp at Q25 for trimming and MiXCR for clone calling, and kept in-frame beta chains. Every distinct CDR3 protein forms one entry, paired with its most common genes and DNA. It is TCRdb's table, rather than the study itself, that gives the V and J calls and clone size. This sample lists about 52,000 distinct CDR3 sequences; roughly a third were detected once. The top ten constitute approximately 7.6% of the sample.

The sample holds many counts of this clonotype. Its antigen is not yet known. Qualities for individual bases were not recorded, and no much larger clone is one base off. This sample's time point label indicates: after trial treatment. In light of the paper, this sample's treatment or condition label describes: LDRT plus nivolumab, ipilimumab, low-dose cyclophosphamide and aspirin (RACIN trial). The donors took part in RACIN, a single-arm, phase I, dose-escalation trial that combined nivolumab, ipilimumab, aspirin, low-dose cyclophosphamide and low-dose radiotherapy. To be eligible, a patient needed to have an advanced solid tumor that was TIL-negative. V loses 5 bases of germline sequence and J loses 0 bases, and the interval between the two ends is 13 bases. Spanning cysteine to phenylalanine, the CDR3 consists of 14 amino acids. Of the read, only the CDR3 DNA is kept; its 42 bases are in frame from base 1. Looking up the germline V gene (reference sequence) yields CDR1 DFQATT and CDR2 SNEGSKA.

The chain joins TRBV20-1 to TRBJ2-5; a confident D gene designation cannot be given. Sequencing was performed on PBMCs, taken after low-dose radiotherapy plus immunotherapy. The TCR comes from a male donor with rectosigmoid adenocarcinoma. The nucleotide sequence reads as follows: TGCAGTGCTGAACCCACTACGCACCAAGAGACCCAGTACTTC. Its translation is CSAEPTTHQETQYF.